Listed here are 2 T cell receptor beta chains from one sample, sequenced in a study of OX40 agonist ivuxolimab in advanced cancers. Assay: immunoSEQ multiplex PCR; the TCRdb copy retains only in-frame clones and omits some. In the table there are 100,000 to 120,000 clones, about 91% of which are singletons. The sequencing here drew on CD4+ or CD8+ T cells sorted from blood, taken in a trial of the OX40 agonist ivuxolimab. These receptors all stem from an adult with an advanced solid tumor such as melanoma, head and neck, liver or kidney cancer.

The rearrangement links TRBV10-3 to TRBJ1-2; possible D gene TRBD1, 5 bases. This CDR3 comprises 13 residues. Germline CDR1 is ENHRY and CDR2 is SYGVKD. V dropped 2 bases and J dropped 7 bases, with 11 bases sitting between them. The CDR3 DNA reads TGTGCCATCAGTGAGCGGCAGGGCCCTGGCTACACCTTC. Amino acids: CAISERQGPGYTF.

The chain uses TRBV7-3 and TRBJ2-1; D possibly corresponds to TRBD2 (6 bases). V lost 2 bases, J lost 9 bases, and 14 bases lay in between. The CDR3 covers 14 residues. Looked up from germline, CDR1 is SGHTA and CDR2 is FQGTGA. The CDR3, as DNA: TGTGCCAGCAGCTTAGGAGGGGATGGCGCTGAGCAGTTCTTC. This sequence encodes CASSLGGDGAEQFF.